This T cell receptor beta chain was recorded in a study of T cell repertoires in cytomegalovirus infection. Study information: It can be stated that public TCR beta signatures indicated CMV infection as well as a matching HLA type.

TCRdb recomputed calls from the reads with MiXCR, one row per CDR3 protein. Among under 300,000 distinct CDR3 sequences listed, about 12% were seen once. V was pared by 5 bases and J by 7 bases, with 8 bases of the junction left unmatched. Germline values: CDR1 SGHTA, CDR2 FQGNSA. The length of the CDR3 is 15 residues. This clonotype occurred many times. V is TRBV7-2 and J is TRBJ2-1; 10 bases map to TRBD2. The clonotype originates from a human donor in good health (CMV status not recorded). Some clones in this sample may be carry-over from other donors' samples. The source material was PBMCs. The CDR3 DNA reads as TGTGCCAGCAGCGCCACTAGCGGGATCGTTAATGAGCAGTTCTTC. Protein: CASSATSGIVNEQFF.